This T cell receptor beta chain was sequenced for a study of cytomegalovirus exposure and HLA in healthy donors. CDR1 is ENHRY and CDR2 is SYGVKD in the germline V gene. The length of the CDR3 is 15 residues. J lost 8 bases, V lost 4 bases, and 7 bases had no gene match. The PCR was carried out with 60 Vbeta primers and 13 Jbeta primers. This table comes from immunoSEQ multiplex PCR, and its TCRdb copy is limited to in-frame clones, with some not included. The sample includes 170,000 or so clones, 78% of them seen just once. This chain uses TRBV10-3 with TRBJ2-3; 12 bases line up with TRBD2. This clonotype originated in a woman in her 50s in good health and CMV-seropositive. Sequenced sample: PBMCs. CDR3 sequence (DNA): TGTGCCATCAGTGTGGCTAGCGGGGGGGGGAGTACGCAGTATTTT. Amino acids: CAISVASGGGSTQYF.